The source of this T cell receptor beta chain is a study of blood T cell repertoires in COVID-19. Study in general: COVID-19 samples, acute and convalescent, were from the United States, Italy and Spain. T cells, B-cell-depleted T cells, or PBMCs supplied cDNA or gDNA.

Germline CDR1 and CDR2: SEHNR and FQNEAQ (reference sequence). CDR3 length: 14 amino acids. V lost 6 bases and J lost 3, with 14 bases in between. Per the authors' pipeline: For nucleated cells, counts were estimated from reference gene primer amplification. Some clones are missing from TCRdb's copy, which holds only in-frame ones; the method was immunoSEQ multiplex PCR. Clonal size and the V and J genes are those of that table, whereas D and trimming came from the DNA. The sample yields over 85,000 clones, 75% to 90% seen once. The sequencing sample was made of peripheral blood. The chain uses TRBV7-9 and TRBJ2-5; tentative D call: TRBD2 (7 bases). This TCR derives from a woman older than 75 with acute or convalescent COVID-19. The chain's CDR3 is CASRHSGGEETQYF. The CDR3 DNA reads as TGTGCCAGCAGGCATTCGGGGGGCGAAGAGACCCAGTACTTC.